Below, 16 T cell receptor beta chains from the same sample are listed, as sequenced in a study of CD8+CD57+ T cells in acquired aplastic anemia. Patients who underwent sequencing had shown CD8+CD57+ cell expansion by flow cytometry. It was genomic DNA that served as the template for profiling TCR beta VDJ and CDR3. Each CDR3 protein is one row after TCRdb ran MiXCR on the reads. The sample holds around 150,000 distinct CDR3 sequences, 40% to 60% seen once. The sequenced sample consisted of sorted CD4+, CD8+, or CD8+CD57+ T cells (not recorded which) from PBMCs. The source of these receptors is a human donor with aplastic anemia.

The chain combines TRBV6-1 with TRBJ2-1, with TRBD1 matching 9 bases. The CDR3 spans 16 residues. The V gene's germline CDR1 is MNHNS and CDR2 SASEGT. Unmatched junction bases numbered 12, after V lost 7 bases and J lost 5 bases. This CDR3 reads CASIIEEGTGHNEQFF. DNA for the CDR3: TGTGCCAGCATTATAGAGGAGGGGACAGGGCACAATGAGCAGTTCTTC.

The V call is TRBV11-2, the J call TRBJ2-1; D call uncertain. The CDR3 consists of 17 residues. Per germline, CDR1 SGHAT and CDR2 FQNNGV. Trimming removed 5 bases from V and 0 bases from J, with 17 bases in between. Here the CDR3 DNA reads TGTGCCAGCAGCCCTTTTGGAATACAGAGCTCCTACAATGAGCAGTTCTTC. Protein: CASSPFGIQSSYNEQFF. The variable domain in full, with the rest retrieved from reference TRBV11-2 and TRBJ2-1, is EAGVAQSPRYKIIEKRQSVAFWCNPISGHATLYWYQQILGQGPKLLIQFQNNGVVDDSQLPKDRFSAERLKGVDSTLKIQPAKLEDSAVYLCASSPFGIQSSYNEQFFGPGTRLTVL.

The chain employs TRBV27 and TRBJ2-7; maybe TRBD2 (6 bases). Per germline, CDR1 MNHEY and CDR2 SMNVEV (reference sequence). V dropped 3 bases and J dropped 3 bases, with 12 bases sitting between them. This CDR3 contains 14 residues. The CDR3 region is CASSFGRTIYEQYF. CDR3 sequence (DNA): TGTGCCAGCAGTTTTGGGAGGACAATCTACGAGCAGTACTTC.

With respect to this clonotype: Being one base from a much bigger clone, this may be a read error. Lacking the conserved final phenylalanine or tryptophan, this CDR3 likely reflects a read error. The V call is TRBV4-1, the J call TRBJ2-2; the D gene is possibly TRBD1 (5 bases). Germline CDR1 reads MGHRA; CDR2 reads YSYEKL. Trimming took 6 bases from V and 2 from J, leaving 10 bases between them. The CDR3 runs 14 residues. DNA for the CDR3: TGCGCCAGCAGACAGACAGTCAACACCGGGGAGCTGTTTCTT. This gives the protein CASRQTVNTGELFL.

The chain combines TRBV20-1 with TRBJ2-7; tentative D call: TRBD2 (5 bases). The CDR3 is made up of 13 amino acids. CDR1 is DFQATT, CDR2 SNEGSKA, per germline (reference sequence). Between the trimmed V and J ends, which lost 3 bases and 2 bases, there was a span of 11 bases. The CDR3 sequence: CSASRGDPYEQYF. For the CDR3, the DNA is TGCAGTGCTAGTCGGGGTGATCCCTACGAGCAGTACTTC.

Points on this clonotype: With a much larger clone just one base away, this may be a read error. The CDR3 sequence: CAWSLTGGVSEQYF. For the CDR3, the DNA is TGTGCCTGGAGCCTGACGGGGGGGGTGAGCGAGCAGTACTTC. The rearrangement joins TRBV30 to TRBJ2-7; TRBD2 agrees at 8 bases. J lost 6 bases, V lost 3 bases, and 10 bases had no gene match. The length of the CDR3 is 14 residues. The germline V gene has CDR1 GTSNPN and CDR2 SVGIG (reference sequence).

The rearrangement uses TRBV2 and TRBJ2-5, with 15 bases lining up with TRBD2. V trimming: 7 bases; J trimming: 9 bases; junction bases outside the gene matches: 6. Germline-derived CDR1 and CDR2 are SNHLY and FYNNEI. The CDR3 contains 14 residues. The CDR3 region is CASTEGLAGGPQYF. The CDR3 DNA sequence: TGTGCCAGCACCGAAGGACTAGCGGGAGGGCCCCAGTACTTC.

This clonotype was found a few times. This rearrangement joins TRBV10-3 to TRBJ1-6; the match to TRBD1 covers 9 bases. J lost 10 bases, V lost 6 bases, and 10 bases had no gene match. This CDR3 has 15 residues. The germline V gene encodes CDR1 ENHRY and CDR2 SYGVKD. The CDR3 is CAISQDRGLESPLHF. CDR3 bases: TGTGCCATCAGCCAAGACAGGGGGTTAGAATCACCCCTCCACTTT.

There are many counts of this clonotype. This chain connects TRBV29-1 to TRBJ2-5; D gene uncertain. V was cut by 0 bases and J by 10 bases, with 9 bases left in between. The CDR3 extends over 11 amino acids. Germline CDR1 is SQVTM and CDR2 is ANQGSEA. The CDR3 DNA is TGCAGCGTTGAAGAGTCCTGGCGCCAGTACTTC. This translates into CSVEESWRQYF.

This clonotype occurred many times. This CDR3 is CASSYDLGLASGELFF. DNA of the CDR3: TGTGCCAGCAGCTATGATCTGGGACTAGCGTCCGGGGAGCTGTTTTTT. The V and J genes are TRBV7-2 and TRBJ2-2; 10 nucleotides match TRBD2. Trimming took 4 bases from V and 6 from J; bases not matched to a gene: 8. The CDR3 sequence is 16 residues long. Germline assignment: CDR1 SGHTA and CDR2 FQGNSA.

This sequence joins TRBV19 and TRBJ2-1; TRBD2 agrees at 12 bases. V was pared by 6 bases and J by 9 bases, with 6 bases of the junction left unmatched. This CDR3 spans 14 amino acids. From germline, CDR1 is LNHDA and CDR2 SQIVND (reference sequence). As DNA, the CDR3 is TGTGCCAGTAGGTCTAGCGGGGGGGCAGGTGAGCAGTTCTTC. Residues: CASRSSGGAGEQFF.

The chain combines TRBV15 with TRBJ1-1; 9 nucleotides line up with TRBD1. CDR3 length equals 16 residues. Germline V gene data show CDR1 as LNHNV and CDR2 as YYDKDF (reference sequence). The V gene end was trimmed by 8 bases and the J gene end by 5 bases; junction bases not matched to a gene: 15. The CDR3 is CATGSTRTGEGTEAFF. In DNA form, the CDR3 reads TGTGCCACCGGATCCACGCGGACAGGGGAGGGGACTGAAGCTTTCTTT.

This clonotype was seen repeatedly, ten times or more. The rearrangement joins TRBV11-3 to TRBJ2-5; D perhaps matches TRBD2 (5 bases). The germline V and J ends were trimmed by 6 bases and 5 bases, with 16 bases remaining between them. The CDR3 has 14 residues. The V gene's germline CDR1 is SGHNT and CDR2 YENEEA. CDR3 nucleotides: TGTGCCAGCAGTACTAAAGAGAGCGGTGAGACCCAGTACTTC. It translates to CASSTKESGETQYF.

Worth noting for this clonotype: Being one base from a much bigger clone, this may be a read error. The chain has TRBV12-3 or TRBV12-4 and TRBJ2-1; the match to TRBD2 covers 14 bases. The CDR3 totals 13 residues. CDR3 DNA: TGTGCCACCGAGGGACTAGCGGGAGAGGCGCAGTCCTTC. This codes for CATEGLAGEAQSF.

The chain links TRBV9 to TRBJ2-1; 9 bases align to TRBD1. The CDR3 length is 16 residues. The germline V gene encodes CDR1 SGDLS and CDR2 YYNGEE. Trimming removed 0 bases from V and 6 bases from J; junction bases left unmatched: 7. CDR3 sequence reads: CASSVARDRVSNEQFF. In DNA form, the CDR3 reads TGTGCCAGCAGCGTAGCCCGGGACAGGGTAAGCAATGAGCAGTTCTTC.

This clonotype came up a few times. V gene TRBV5-6 combines with J gene TRBJ1-2; D not resolved. V was shortened by 0 bases and J by 11 bases, with 8 bases between the two germline ends. The CDR3 consists of 11 residues. The germline gives CDR1 SGHDT, CDR2 YYEEEE. Written as DNA, the CDR3 is TGTGCCAGCAGCTTGGGTCCGGGATACACCTTC. Encoded protein: CASSLGPGYTF.